This T cell receptor beta chain emerged from a study of T cells in Graves' hyperthyroidism and ophthalmopathy. The TCR beta CDR3 regions underwent amplification using RNA transcripts as the source. HTBI primers were the set used in a first-round RT-PCR of the TCR CDR3. Each CDR3 protein is one row after TCRdb ran MiXCR on the multiplex PCR reads. The sample records more than 500,000 distinct CDR3 sequences, about 15% being singletons. Graves' hyperthyroidism showing no ophthalmopathy progression within 18 months was considered stable. The sequence came from a woman aged 40 to 50 with Graves' hyperthyroidism. The sequenced sample was blood.

CDR3 in DNA: TGTGCCAGCAGTTTACGATCTGGGGCTGGAGGCTACACCTTC. The encoded protein is CASSLRSGAGGYTF. The J gene is TRBJ1-2, the V gene TRBV12-3 or TRBV12-4, with D maybe TRBD1 (5 bases). V dropped 2 bases and J dropped 8 bases, with 15 bases sitting between them. The CDR3 has 14 amino acids.